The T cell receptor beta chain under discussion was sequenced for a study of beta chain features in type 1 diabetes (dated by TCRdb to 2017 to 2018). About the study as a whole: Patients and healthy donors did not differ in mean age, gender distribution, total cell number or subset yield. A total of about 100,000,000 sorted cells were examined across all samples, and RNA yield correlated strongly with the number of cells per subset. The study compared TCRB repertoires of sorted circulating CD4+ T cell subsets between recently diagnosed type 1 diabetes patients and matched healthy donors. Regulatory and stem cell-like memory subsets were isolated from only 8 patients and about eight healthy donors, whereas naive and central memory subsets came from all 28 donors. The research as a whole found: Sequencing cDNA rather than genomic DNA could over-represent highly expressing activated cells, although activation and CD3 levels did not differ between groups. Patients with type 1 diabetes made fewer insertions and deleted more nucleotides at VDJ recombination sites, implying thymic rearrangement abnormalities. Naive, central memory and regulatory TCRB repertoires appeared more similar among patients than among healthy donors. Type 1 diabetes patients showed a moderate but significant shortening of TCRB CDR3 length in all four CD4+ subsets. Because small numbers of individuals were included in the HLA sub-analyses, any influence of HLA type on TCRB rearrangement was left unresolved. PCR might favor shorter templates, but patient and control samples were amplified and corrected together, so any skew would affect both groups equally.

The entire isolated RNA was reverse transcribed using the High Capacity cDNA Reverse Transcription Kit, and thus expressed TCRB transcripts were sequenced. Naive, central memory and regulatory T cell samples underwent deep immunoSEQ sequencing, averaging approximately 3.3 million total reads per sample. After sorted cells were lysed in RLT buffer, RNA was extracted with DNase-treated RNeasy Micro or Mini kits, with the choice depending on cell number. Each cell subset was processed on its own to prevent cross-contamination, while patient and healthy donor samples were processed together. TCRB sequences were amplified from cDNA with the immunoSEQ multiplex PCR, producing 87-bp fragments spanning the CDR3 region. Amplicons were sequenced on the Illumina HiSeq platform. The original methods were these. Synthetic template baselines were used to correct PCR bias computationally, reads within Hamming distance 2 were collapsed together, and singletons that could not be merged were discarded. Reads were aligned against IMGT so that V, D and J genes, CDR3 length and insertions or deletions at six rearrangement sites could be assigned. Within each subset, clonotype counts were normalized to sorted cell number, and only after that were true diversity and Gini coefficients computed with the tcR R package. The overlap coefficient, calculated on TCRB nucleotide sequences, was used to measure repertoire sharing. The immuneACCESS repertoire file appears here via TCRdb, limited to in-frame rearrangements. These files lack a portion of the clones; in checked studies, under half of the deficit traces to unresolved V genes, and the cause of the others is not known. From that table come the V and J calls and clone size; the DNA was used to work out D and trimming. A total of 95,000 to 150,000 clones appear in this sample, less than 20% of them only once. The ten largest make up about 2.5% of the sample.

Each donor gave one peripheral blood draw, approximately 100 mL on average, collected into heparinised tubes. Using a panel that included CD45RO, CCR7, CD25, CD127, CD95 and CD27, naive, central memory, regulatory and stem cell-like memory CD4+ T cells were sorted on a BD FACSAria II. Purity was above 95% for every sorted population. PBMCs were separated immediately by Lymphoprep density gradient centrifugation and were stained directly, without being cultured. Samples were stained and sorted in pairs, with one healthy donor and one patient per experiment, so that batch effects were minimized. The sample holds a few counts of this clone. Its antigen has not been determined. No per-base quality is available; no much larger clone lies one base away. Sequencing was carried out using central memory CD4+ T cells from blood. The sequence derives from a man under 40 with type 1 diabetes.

The bases are TGCGCCAGCAGCTCCAATGGACTGCCCACAGATACGCAGTATTTT. This sequence encodes CASSSNGLPTDTQYF. In this chain, TRBV5-1 is recombined with TRBJ2-3; perhaps TRBD2 is the D gene, with 5 bases matching. The CDR3 runs 15 residues from the cysteine to the phenylalanine. This entry keeps only the CDR3 DNA: 45 bases, framed from base 1. V gives up 3 bases and J gives up 2 bases, and the segment between their germline ends measures 13 bases. Taken from the germline V gene, the CDR1 and CDR2 loops are SGHRS and YFSETQ. Outside the CDR3, residues come from the reference TRBV5-1 and TRBJ2-3 proteins, so the full variable domain is: KAGVTQTPRYLIKTRGQQVTLSCSPISGHRSVSWYQQTPGQGLQFLFEYFSETQRNKGNFPGRFSGRQFSNSRSEMNVSTLELGDSALYLCASSSNGLPTDTQYFGPGTRLTVL.